The source of this TCR beta chain is a study of post-analysis software for immune sequencing data. The study's findings and limits: Among a handful of TRBV segments more frequent in patients than controls were TRBV5-6, TRBV5-1 and TRBV20-1. Compared with controls, patients showed significantly lower normalized Chao1 diversity. Same-batch samples co-clustered strongly by F measure.

Sequencing libraries made from TCR beta cDNA carried unique molecular identifiers. Input populations of about 1 to 11 million T cells gave rise to 500,000 or so cDNA molecules. From the PCR reads, TCRdb called clonotypes with MiXCR, one entry per CDR3 protein. The top ten clones hold about 10% of a sample with some 700,000 distinct CDR3 sequences, roughly three fifths of them seen once. The junction had 6 bases not matched to a gene; V was cut back by 5 bases and J by 8 bases. The germline gives CDR1 SGHNT, CDR2 YYREEE (reference sequence). This CDR3 comprises 13 residues. Points on this clonotype: Antigen specificity is unknown.

Sample: blood. The receptor was isolated from a girl aged 2 to 10 with multiple sclerosis. J is TRBJ2-1 and V is TRBV5-4; 8 nucleotides agree with TRBD1. In DNA, the CDR3 is TGTGCCAGCAGGATTCAGGGGGCGGATGAGCAGTTCTTC. Its translation is CASRIQGADEQFF. The variable domain in full, with the rest retrieved from reference TRBV5-4 and TRBJ2-1, is ETGVTQSPTHLIKTRGQQVTLRCSSQSGHNTVSWYQQALGQGPQFIFQYYREEENGRGNFPPRFSGLQFPNYSSELNVNALELDDSALYLCASRIQGADEQFFGPGTRLTVL.